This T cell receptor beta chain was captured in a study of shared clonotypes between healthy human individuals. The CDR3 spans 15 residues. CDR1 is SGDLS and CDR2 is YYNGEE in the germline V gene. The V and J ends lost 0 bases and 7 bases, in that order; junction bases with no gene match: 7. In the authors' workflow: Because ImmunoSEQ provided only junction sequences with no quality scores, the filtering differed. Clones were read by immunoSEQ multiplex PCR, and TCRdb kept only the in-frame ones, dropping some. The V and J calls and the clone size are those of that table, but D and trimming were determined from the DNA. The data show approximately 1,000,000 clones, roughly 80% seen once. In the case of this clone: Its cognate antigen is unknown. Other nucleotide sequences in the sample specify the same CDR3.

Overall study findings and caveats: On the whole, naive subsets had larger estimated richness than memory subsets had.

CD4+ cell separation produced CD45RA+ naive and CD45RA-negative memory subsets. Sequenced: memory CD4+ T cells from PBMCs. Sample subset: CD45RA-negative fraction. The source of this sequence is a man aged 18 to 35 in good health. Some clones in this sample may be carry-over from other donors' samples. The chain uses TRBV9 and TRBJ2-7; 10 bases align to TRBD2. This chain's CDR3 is CASSVGLAGVWEQYF. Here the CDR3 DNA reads TGTGCCAGCAGCGTAGGGCTAGCGGGAGTTTGGGAGCAGTACTTC. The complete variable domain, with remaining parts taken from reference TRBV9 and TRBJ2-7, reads DSGVTQTPKHLITATGQRVTLRCSPRSGDLSVYWYQQSLDQGLQFLIQYYNGEERAKGNILERFSAQQFPDLHSELNLSSLELGDSALYFCASSVGLAGVWEQYFGPGTRLTVT.